This T cell receptor beta chain comes out of a study of blood T cell repertoires in COVID-19. Turning to the study itself: The United States, Italy and Spain provided the acute and convalescent COVID-19 samples. The analysed material was cDNA or gDNA that came from T cells, B-cell-depleted T cells, or PBMCs.

Authors' processing steps: Amplification of reference gene primers was used by the study to estimate nucleated cell counts. The method was immunoSEQ multiplex PCR; TCRdb's version includes in-frame clones alone and lacks a portion of them. V and J calls plus clone size are reproduced from that table; the DNA served to infer D and trimming. The sample shows 92,000 or so clones, about nine tenths of them seen only once. Input material: peripheral blood. The TCR comes from a man in his sixties with acute or convalescent COVID-19.

The CDR3 coding sequence is TGTGCCAGCAGCCAAGTGGGACAGTACATTATGAACACTGAAGCTTTCTTT. Protein sequence: CASSQVGQYIMNTEAFF. The chain links TRBV3-1 (or the pseudogene TRBV3-2) to TRBJ1-1, with 7 bases fitting TRBD1. From germline, CDR1 is LGHDT and CDR2 YNNKEL (reference sequence). The CDR3 extends over 17 amino acids. V lost 1 base, J lost 0 bases, and 8 bases stayed unmatched.